This passage covers 17 T cell receptor beta chains from one sample sequenced in a study of T cell repertoires in cytomegalovirus infection. TCRdb reanalysed the reads using MiXCR and keeps one entry per CDR3 protein. The sample consists of 150,000 to 200,000 distinct CDR3 sequences, roughly 9.8% of them appearing once. Material: PBMCs. The source is a human donor in good health (CMV status not recorded). Some clones in this sample may be carry-over from other donors' samples.

This clonotype was observed many times. The rearrangement uses TRBV4-3 and TRBJ1-4, with TRBD1 matching over 12 bases. With 4 bases clipped from V and 3 bases from J, the junction kept 12 bases outside the gene matches. CDR1 LGHNA and CDR2 YSLEER come from the germline V gene. The CDR3 extends over 19 amino acids. The CDR3 DNA follows: TGCGCCAGCAGCCGGGACAGGGGGCGCCCGCCTGGTCCTAATGAAAAACTGTTTTTT. The encoded protein is CASSRDRGRPPGPNEKLFF.

The J gene is TRBJ2-3, the V gene TRBV2; possibly TRBD2 for D (6 bases). V lost 7 bases, J lost 4 bases, and 12 bases lay in between. In germline, CDR1 is SNHLY, CDR2 FYNNEI. The CDR3 extends over 13 amino acids. The chain's CDR3 is CASKATGADTQYF. The CDR3 DNA sequence: TGTGCCAGCAAAGCGACGGGGGCAGATACGCAGTATTTT. Drawing the rest from reference TRBV2 and TRBJ2-3, the complete variable domain is EPEVTQTPSHQVTQMGQEVILRCVPISNHLYFYWYRQILGQKVEFLVSFYNNEISEKSEIFDDQFSVERPDGSNFTLKIRSTKLEDSAMYFCASKATGADTQYFGPGTRLTVL.

This clonotype was picked up many times. The chain uses TRBV29-1 and TRBJ1-1, with a possible D match to TRBD1 (5 bases). CDR1 is SQVTM, CDR2 ANQGSEA, per germline. V was shortened by 4 bases and J by 0 bases, with 12 bases between the two germline ends. This CDR3 is 14 amino acids long. DNA for the CDR3: TGCAGCGTTGCGACCAGGGCCGTGAACACTGAAGCTTTCTTT. It codes for CSVATRAVNTEAFF.

This clonotype was seen at least ten times. The V gene is TRBV20-1, the J gene TRBJ2-3; TRBD1 matches 12 bases. Germline V gene data show CDR1 as DFQATT and CDR2 as SNEGSKA (reference sequence). CDR3 length equals 13 residues. V dropped 3 bases and J dropped 6; count of bases not matched to a gene: 1. The CDR3 here is CSARGQGADTQYF. The CDR3 nucleotides read TGCAGTGCTAGGGGACAGGGGGCGGATACGCAGTATTTT.

This clonotype was observed a few times. The chain combines TRBV23-1 with TRBJ2-6, with D possibly TRBD2 on 6 matching bases. TRBV23-1 falls under the ORF class, with uncertain function. The V and J ends lost 4 bases and 4 bases respectively, with 20 bases between them. CDR3 length: 18 residues. CDR3 in amino acids: CASSPSRVRGSGANVLTF. For the CDR3, the DNA is TGCGCCAGCAGTCCCTCCCGGGTTCGGGGGAGCGGGGCCAACGTCCTGACTTTC.

This clonotype was found many times. The chain carries TRBV12-3 or TRBV12-4 and TRBJ2-5; 9 positions agree with TRBD1. The V and J ends lost 0 bases and 2 bases, in that order; junction bases with no gene match: 4. The CDR3 sequence is 16 residues long. The CDR3 here is CASSLAGTGLQETQYF. The CDR3 DNA reads as TGTGCCAGCAGTTTAGCGGGGACAGGGTTACAAGAGACCCAGTACTTC.

This clonotype was counted many times. The chain is built from TRBV12-3 or TRBV12-4 and TRBJ2-3; TRBD2 agrees at 14 bases. With 5 bases clipped from V and 4 bases from J, the junction kept 2 bases outside the gene matches. The CDR3 totals 15 residues. CDR3 sequence (DNA): TGTGCCAGCAGTCTGACTAGCGGGGGGGCAGATACGCAGTATTTT. It encodes CASSLTSGGADTQYF.

The sample holds many counts of this clonotype. The rearrangement uses TRBV28 and TRBJ1-1, with D perhaps matching TRBD1 (5 bases). Trimming shortened V by 6 bases and J by 9 bases, and 17 bases separated the two germline ends. Germline lookup yields CDR1 MDHEN and CDR2 SYDVKM. The CDR3 covers 13 residues. The CDR3 here is CASSSGTDLKAFF. The CDR3 region has the DNA TGTGCCAGCAGCTCCGGGACGGACTTGAAAGCTTTCTTT.

This clonotype was seen at least ten times. The chain uses TRBV12-3 or TRBV12-4 and TRBJ1-1, with D possibly matching TRBD1 (5 bases). V was trimmed by 2 bases and J by 6 bases, leaving 13 bases between them. The length of the CDR3 is 14 residues. The CDR3 DNA reads TGTGCCAGCAGTTTAATTGGGGGGGAGTCTGAAGCTTTCTTT. Translation: CASSLIGGESEAFF.

This clonotype was counted many times. The CDR3: CSATGLGANTEAFF. Written as DNA, the CDR3 is TGCAGTGCTACGGGTCTCGGGGCGAACACTGAAGCTTTCTTT. The chain recombines TRBV20-1 with TRBJ1-1; TRBD1 is a possible D gene (5 bases). V was pared by 4 bases and J by 1 base, with 13 bases between. The CDR3 covers 14 residues. Germline CDR1 reads DFQATT; CDR2 reads SNEGSKA (reference sequence).

This clonotype has only a few counts. The genes are TRBV10-3 and TRBJ2-3, with 15 bases aligning to TRBD2. The germline V gene has CDR1 ENHRY and CDR2 SYGVKD. CDR3 length: 15 residues. J lost 4 bases, V lost 4 bases, and 0 bases had no gene match. The CDR3 loop reads CAISGTSGGADTQYF. As DNA, the CDR3 is TGTGCCATCAGTGGGACTAGCGGGGGGGCAGATACGCAGTATTTT.

This clonotype was observed many times. The gene calls are TRBV7-2 and TRBJ1-4; TRBD1 is a possible D gene (6 bases). Germline V gene data show CDR1 as SGHTA and CDR2 as FQGNSA. V lost 6 bases to trimming and J lost 3 bases, with 14 bases between them. This CDR3 is built from 15 residues. The chain's CDR3 is CASSLTGTPNEKLFF. CDR3 sequence (DNA): TGTGCCAGCAGTCTCACAGGGACTCCTAATGAAAAACTGTTTTTT.

This clonotype has a count of ten or more. The V and J genes are TRBV7-2 and TRBJ2-3; D may be TRBD1 or TRBD2 (6 bases each). Germline V lookup: CDR1 SGHTA, CDR2 FQGNSA. Trimming cost V 5 bases and J 0 bases, with 21 bases left between them. The CDR3 length is 18 residues. The CDR3 here is CASSTYPGDTASTDTQYF. In nucleotides, the CDR3 is TGTGCCAGCAGCACATACCCGGGGGACACCGCTAGCACAGATACGCAGTATTTT.

This clonotype has more than one count but fewer than ten. The CDR3 reads CSASPGGLVDQPQHF. DNA of the CDR3: TGCAGTGCTAGCCCCGGCGGGCTGGTAGATCAGCCCCAGCATTTT. This chain joins TRBV20-1 and TRBJ1-5; D remains unclear. Germline CDR1 reads DFQATT; CDR2 reads SNEGSKA (reference sequence). V lost 3 bases and J 5 bases, leaving 17 bases between the germline ends. The CDR3 is 15 residues long.

This clonotype was observed at least ten times. This chain connects TRBV7-2 to TRBJ2-2, with TRBD2 matching 9 bases. CDR1 is SGHTA, CDR2 FQGNSA, per germline. The trim removed 1 base at V and 5 bases at J, leaving 8 bases unmatched. This CDR3 is 17 amino acids long. CDR3 residues: CASSLDWRGGETGELFF. CDR3 in DNA: TGTGCCAGCAGCTTAGATTGGCGGGGGGGCGAAACCGGGGAGCTGTTTTTT.

The genes are TRBV2 and TRBJ1-5; no reliable D call. The CDR3 loop spans 15 amino acids. V lost 2 bases to trimming and J lost 6 bases, with 14 bases between them. Germline-derived CDR1 and CDR2 are SNHLY and FYNNEI. In DNA, the CDR3 is TGTGCCAGCAGTGAACGGGCTGGGGTGAGTCAGCCCCAGCATTTT. Protein: CASSERAGVSQPQHF. The complete variable domain, with remaining parts taken from reference TRBV2 and TRBJ1-5, reads EPEVTQTPSHQVTQMGQEVILRCVPISNHLYFYWYRQILGQKVEFLVSFYNNEISEKSEIFDDQFSVERPDGSNFTLKIRSTKLEDSAMYFCASSERAGVSQPQHFGDGTRLSIL.

CDR3 region: CASGRAGDLETQYF. In DNA, the CDR3 is TGTGCCTCGGGAAGGGCGGGAGACTTAGAGACCCAGTACTTC. The V gene is TRBV5-5, the J gene TRBJ2-5, with 7 nucleotides matching TRBD2. The CDR3 runs 14 residues. V dropped 10 bases and J dropped 4; count of bases not matched to a gene: 13. Germline-derived CDR1 and CDR2 are SGHKS and YYEKEE (reference sequence).